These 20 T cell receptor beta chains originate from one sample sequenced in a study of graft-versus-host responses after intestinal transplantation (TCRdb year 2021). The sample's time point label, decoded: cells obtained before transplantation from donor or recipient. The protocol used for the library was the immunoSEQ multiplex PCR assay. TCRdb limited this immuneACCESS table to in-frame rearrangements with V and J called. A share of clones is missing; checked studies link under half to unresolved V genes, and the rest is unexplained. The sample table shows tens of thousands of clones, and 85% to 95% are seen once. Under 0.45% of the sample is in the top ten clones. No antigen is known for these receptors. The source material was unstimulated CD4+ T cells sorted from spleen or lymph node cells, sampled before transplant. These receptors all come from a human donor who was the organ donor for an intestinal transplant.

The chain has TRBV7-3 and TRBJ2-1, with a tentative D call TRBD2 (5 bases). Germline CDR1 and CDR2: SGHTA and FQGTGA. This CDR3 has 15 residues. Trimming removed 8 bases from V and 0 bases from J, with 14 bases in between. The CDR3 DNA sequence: TGTGCCAGCTCAACGACCGGGAACTCCTACAATGAGCAGTTCTTC. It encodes CASSTTGNSYNEQFF.

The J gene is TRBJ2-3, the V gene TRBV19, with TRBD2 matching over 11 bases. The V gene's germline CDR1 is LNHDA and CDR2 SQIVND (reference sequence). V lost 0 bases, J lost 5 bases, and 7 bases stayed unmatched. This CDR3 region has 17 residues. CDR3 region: CASSIDRLAGGGDTQYF. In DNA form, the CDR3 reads TGTGCCAGTAGTATAGATCGTCTAGCGGGGGGCGGAGATACGCAGTATTTT. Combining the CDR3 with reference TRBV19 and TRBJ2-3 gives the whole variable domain DGGITQSPKYLFRKEGQNVTLSCEQNLNHDAMYWYRQDPGQGLRLIYYSQIVNDFQKGDIAEGYSVSREKKESFPLTVTSAQKNPTAFYLCASSIDRLAGGGDTQYFGPGTRLTVL.

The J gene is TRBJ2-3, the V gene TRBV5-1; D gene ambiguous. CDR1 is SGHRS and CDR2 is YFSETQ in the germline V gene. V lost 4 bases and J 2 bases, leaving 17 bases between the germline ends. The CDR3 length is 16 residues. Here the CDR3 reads CASSRQADVLTDTQYF. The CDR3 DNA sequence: TGCGCCAGCAGCCGCCAGGCCGACGTCCTCACAGATACGCAGTATTTT.

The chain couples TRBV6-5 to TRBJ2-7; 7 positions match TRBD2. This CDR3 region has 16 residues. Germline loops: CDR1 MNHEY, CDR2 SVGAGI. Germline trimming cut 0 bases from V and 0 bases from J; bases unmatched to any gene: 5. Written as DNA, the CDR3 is TGTGCCAGCAGTTACTCGTCCGGCGGGAGCTCCTACGAGCAGTACTTC. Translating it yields CASSYSSGGSSYEQYF.

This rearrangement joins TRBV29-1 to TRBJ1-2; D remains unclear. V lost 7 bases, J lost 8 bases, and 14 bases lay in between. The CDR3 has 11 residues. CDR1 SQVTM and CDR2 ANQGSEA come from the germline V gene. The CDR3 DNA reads TGCAGCGCCAAAAAAGCGGGGGGCTACACCTTC. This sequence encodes CSAKKAGGYTF.

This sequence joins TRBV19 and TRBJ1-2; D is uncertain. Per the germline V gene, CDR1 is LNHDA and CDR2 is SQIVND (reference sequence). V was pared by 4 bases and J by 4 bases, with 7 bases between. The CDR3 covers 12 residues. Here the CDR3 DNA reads TGTGCCAGTAGTACCCCAGGCTATGGCTACACCTTC. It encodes CASSTPGYGYTF.

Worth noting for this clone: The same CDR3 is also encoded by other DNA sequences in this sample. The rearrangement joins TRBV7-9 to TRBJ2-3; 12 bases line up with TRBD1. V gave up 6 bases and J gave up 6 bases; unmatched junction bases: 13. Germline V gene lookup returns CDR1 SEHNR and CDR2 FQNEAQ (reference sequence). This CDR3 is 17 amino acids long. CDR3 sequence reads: CASRLKPGQGAPDTQYF. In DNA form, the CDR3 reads TGTGCCAGCAGGCTAAAACCGGGACAGGGGGCGCCGGATACGCAGTATTTT.

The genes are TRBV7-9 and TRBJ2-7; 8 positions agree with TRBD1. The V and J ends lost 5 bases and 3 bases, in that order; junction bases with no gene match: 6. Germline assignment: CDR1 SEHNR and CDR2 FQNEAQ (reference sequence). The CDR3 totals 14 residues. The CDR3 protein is CASSPWTGRYEQYF. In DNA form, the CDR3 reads TGTGCCAGCAGCCCCTGGACAGGGCGCTACGAGCAGTACTTC.

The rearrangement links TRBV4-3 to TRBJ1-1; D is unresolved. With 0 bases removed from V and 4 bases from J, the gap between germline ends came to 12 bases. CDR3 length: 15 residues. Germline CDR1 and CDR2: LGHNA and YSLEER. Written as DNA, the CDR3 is TGCGCCAGCAGCCAAGAGACGGGATCGTTCACTGAAGCTTTCTTT. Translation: CASSQETGSFTEAFF.

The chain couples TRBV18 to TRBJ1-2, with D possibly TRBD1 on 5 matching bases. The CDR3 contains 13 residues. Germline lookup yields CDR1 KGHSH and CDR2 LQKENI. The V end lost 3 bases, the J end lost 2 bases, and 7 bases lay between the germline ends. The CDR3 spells CASSPDTNYGYTF. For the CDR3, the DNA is TGTGCCAGCTCACCGGACACGAACTATGGCTACACCTTC. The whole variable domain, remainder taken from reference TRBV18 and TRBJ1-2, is NAGVMQNPRHLVRRRGQEARLRCSPMKGHSHVYWYRQLPEEGLKFMVYLQKENIIDESGMPKERFSAEFPKEGPSILRIQQVVRGDSAAYFCASSPDTNYGYTFGSGTRLTVV.

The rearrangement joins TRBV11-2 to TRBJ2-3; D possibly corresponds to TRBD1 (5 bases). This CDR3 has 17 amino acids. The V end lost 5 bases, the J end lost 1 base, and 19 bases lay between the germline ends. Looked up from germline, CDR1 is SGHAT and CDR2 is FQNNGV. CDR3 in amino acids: CASSAPDSWYGTDTQYF. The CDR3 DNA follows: TGTGCCAGCAGCGCCCCAGACAGTTGGTATGGCACAGATACGCAGTATTTT.

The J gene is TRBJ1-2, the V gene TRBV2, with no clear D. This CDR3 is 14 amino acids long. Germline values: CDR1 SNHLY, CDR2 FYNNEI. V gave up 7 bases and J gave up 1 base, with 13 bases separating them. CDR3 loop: CASNLDRNNYGYTF. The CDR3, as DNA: TGTGCCAGCAATTTAGACCGAAATAACTATGGCTACACCTTC.

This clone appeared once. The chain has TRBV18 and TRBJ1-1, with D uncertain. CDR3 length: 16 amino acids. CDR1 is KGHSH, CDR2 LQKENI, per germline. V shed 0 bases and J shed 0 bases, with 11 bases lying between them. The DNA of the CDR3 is TGTGCCAGCTCACCACCCCCGGCCGCCATGAACACTGAAGCTTTCTTT. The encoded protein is CASSPPPAAMNTEAFF.

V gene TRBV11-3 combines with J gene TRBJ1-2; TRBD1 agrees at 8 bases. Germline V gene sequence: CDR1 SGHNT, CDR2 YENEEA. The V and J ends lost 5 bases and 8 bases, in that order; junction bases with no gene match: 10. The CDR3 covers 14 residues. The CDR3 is CASSLPDREEGYTF. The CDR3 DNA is TGTGCCAGCAGCCTCCCGGACAGGGAGGAAGGCTACACCTTC. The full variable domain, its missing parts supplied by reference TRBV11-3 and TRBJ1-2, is EAGVVQSPRYKIIEKKQPVAFWCNPISGHNTLYWYLQNLGQGPELLIRYENEEAVDDSQLPKDRFSAERLKGVDSTLKIQPAELGDSAVYLCASSLPDREEGYTFGSGTRLTVV.

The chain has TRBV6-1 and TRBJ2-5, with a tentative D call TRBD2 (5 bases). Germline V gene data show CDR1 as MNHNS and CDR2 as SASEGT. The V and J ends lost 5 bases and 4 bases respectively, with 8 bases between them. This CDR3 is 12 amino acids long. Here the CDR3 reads CASSTRRETQYF. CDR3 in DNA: TGTGCCAGCAGTACTAGGAGAGAGACCCAGTACTTC.

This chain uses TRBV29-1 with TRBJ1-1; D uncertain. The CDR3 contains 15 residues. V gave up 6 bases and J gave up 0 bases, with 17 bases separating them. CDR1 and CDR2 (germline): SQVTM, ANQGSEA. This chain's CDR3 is CSVLHRRHMNTEAFF. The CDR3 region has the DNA TGCAGCGTCCTACATAGACGGCACATGAACACTGAAGCTTTCTTT. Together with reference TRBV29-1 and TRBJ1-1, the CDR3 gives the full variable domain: SAVISQKPSRDICQRGTSLTIQCQVDSQVTMMFWYRQQPGQSLTLIATANQGSEATYESGFVIDKFPISRPNLTFSTLTVSNMSPEDSSIYLCSVLHRRHMNTEAFFGQGTRLTVV.

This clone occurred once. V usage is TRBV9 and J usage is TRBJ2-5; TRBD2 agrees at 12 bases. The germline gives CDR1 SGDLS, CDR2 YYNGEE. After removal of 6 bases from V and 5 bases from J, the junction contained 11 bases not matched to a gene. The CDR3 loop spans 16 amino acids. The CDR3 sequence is CASTRSGLAGGETQYF. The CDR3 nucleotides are TGTGCCAGCACTCGGTCCGGTCTAGCGGGGGGGGAGACCCAGTACTTC.

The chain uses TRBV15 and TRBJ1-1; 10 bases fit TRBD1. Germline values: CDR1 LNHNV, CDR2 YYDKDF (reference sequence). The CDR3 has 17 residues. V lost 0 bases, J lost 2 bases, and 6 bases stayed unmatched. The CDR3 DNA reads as TGTGCCACCAGCAGAGATTATGGGACAGGGGACAACACTGAAGCTTTCTTT. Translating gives CATSRDYGTGDNTEAFF.

CDR3 sequence: CARRKAFF. CDR3 bases: TGCGCCAGGAGGAAAGCTTTCTTT. The genes are TRBV5-1 and TRBJ1-1; D gene unclear. Germline CDR1 is SGHRS and CDR2 is YFSETQ. CDR3 length: 8 residues. The V gene lost 8 bases and the J gene lost 9 bases, with 5 bases spanning the gap.

CDR3 bases: TGTGCCAGCAGCTTGATCAGCGGGGGGTCCACCGGGGAGCTGTTTTTT. This gives the protein CASSLISGGSTGELFF. This chain connects TRBV5-4 to TRBJ2-2; 9 bases line up with TRBD2. CDR1 is SGHNT, CDR2 YYREEE, per germline (reference sequence). Trimming at V came to 1 base and at J to 4 bases, leaving 5 bases not matched to a gene. There are 16 residues in the CDR3.